Listed here are 13 T cell receptor beta chains from one sample, sequenced in a study of tumor-infiltrating lymphocytes in primary liver carcinoma. Synthesis of TCR beta cDNA was carried out from 450 to 650 ng total RNA with a constant-region primer. Each TCR beta library was derived from three nested multiplex PCR rounds that employed slightly modified ARM-PCR. It was with TRBV1-TRBV30 forward primers and a C-beta reverse primer that the first two PCR rounds were run, at approximately 10 cycles each. TCRdb processed the multiplex PCR reads anew with MiXCR; each CDR3 protein has one entry. This table holds around 330,000 distinct CDR3 sequences, approximately 58% found once. In addition to blood RNA drawn from unsorted whole blood, germline DNA was extracted. The sample comprised peripheral blood. The receptors come from a woman aged 25 to 39 with primary liver carcinoma and hepatitis B virus infection.

As to this clonotype: The junction and the germline gene differ at one end; a read error may be behind it. The chain is built from TRBV4-3 and TRBJ2-7; D tentatively fits TRBD1 or TRBD2 (5 bases each). The CDR3 sequence is 16 residues long. Looked up from germline, CDR1 is LGHNA and CDR2 is YSLEER. The CDR3 coding sequence is TGTGCCAGCAGCCTCCGAGGGGTTGAAGGGACCTACGAGCAGTACTTC. Amino acid sequence: CASSLRGVEGTYEQYF.

This chain connects TRBV11-2 to TRBJ1-5, with TRBD1 matching 7 bases. The CDR3 loop spans 14 amino acids. The V segment lost 3 bases and the J segment 13 bases; nucleotides outside the gene matches: 12. CDR1 SGHAT and CDR2 FQNNGV come from the germline V gene. The CDR3 coding sequence is TGTGCCAGCAGCTTGGGACAGAGAAATCTGCCTCAGCATTTT. This sequence encodes CASSLGQRNLPQHF.

The chain couples TRBV12-3 or TRBV12-4 to TRBJ2-2; TRBD1 matches 7 bases. V was clipped by 5 bases and J by 12 bases; unmatched bases: 9. This CDR3 has 13 residues. The CDR3 coding sequence is TGTGCCAGCAGTATGACAGGGATTGGGAAGCTGTTTTTT. Translation: CASSMTGIGKLFF.

As for this clonotype: At one end, the junction sequence differs from germline, possibly due to a read error. The chain recombines TRBV11-2 with TRBJ1-6; tentative D call: TRBD1 (5 bases). Looked up from germline, CDR1 is SGHAT and CDR2 is FQNNGV. The CDR3 contains 14 residues. DNA for the CDR3: TGTGCCAGCAGCTTAGTGGGGGGATACTCACCCCTCCGCTTT. Translating it yields CASSLVGGYSPLRF.

To note about this clonotype: Here the CDR3 omits its conserved ending phenylalanine or tryptophan, so a read error is the likely source. The rearrangement uses TRBV11-1 and TRBJ2-2, with 7 bases that match TRBD2. Looked up from germline, CDR1 is SGHAT and CDR2 is FQDESV (reference sequence). This CDR3 comprises 18 residues. The V and J ends lost 6 bases and 5 bases, in that order; junction bases with no gene match: 18. In DNA, the CDR3 is TGTGCCAGCAGTCCTATAGACTTGACTAGCCTGATAACCGGGGAGCTGTTTCTT. It translates to CASSPIDLTSLITGELFL.

V usage is TRBV6-6 and J usage is TRBJ2-7; D could derive from TRBD1 or TRBD2 (6 bases each). CDR1 and CDR2 from the germline V gene are MNHNY and SVGAGI (reference sequence). The CDR3 covers 14 residues. V lost 5 bases and J 6 bases, leaving 17 bases between the germline ends. As DNA, the CDR3 is TGTGCCAGCAGTATGGCTGAGGGGGGAAGCGAGCAGTACTTC. Amino acids: CASSMAEGGSEQYF.

As regards this clonotype: A much larger clone lies a single base off, so this may be a read error. The conserved final phenylalanine or tryptophan is absent from the CDR3, which likely points to a read error. This rearrangement joins TRBV4-2 to TRBJ2-5; 9 bases line up with TRBD1. Trimming took 3 bases from V and 5 from J; bases not matched to a gene: 4. The CDR3 loop spans 14 amino acids. Germline V lookup: CDR1 LGHNA, CDR2 YNFKEQ. The CDR3 protein is CASSQGQGGETQYL. CDR3 nucleotide sequence: TGTGCCAGCAGCCAGGGACAGGGCGGTGAGACCCAGTACCTC.

This clonotype was detected a few times. This chain links TRBV4-1 with TRBJ1-4, with D possibly matching TRBD1 (6 bases). The V gene lost 2 bases and the J gene lost 4 bases, with 14 bases spanning the gap. Germline values: CDR1 MGHRA, CDR2 YSYEKL. There are 16 residues in the CDR3. CDR3 sequence reads: CASSQPLQGGNEKLFF. The CDR3 bases are TGCGCCAGCAGCCAACCCTTACAGGGTGGTAATGAAAAACTGTTTTTT.

The chain joins TRBV6-1 to TRBJ2-2; 16 nucleotides align to TRBD2. Germline values: CDR1 MNHNS, CDR2 SASEGT. With V trimmed by 8 bases and J by 7 bases, 10 bases remained unmatched. This CDR3 contains 17 residues. The DNA of the CDR3 is TGTGCCAGCTCCCGGGGACTAGCGGGAGGGCTTAGCGGGGAGCTGTTTTTT. Protein product: CASSRGLAGGLSGELFF.

The chain recombines TRBV29-1 with TRBJ1-1; TRBD1 matches 8 bases. CDR1 is SQVTM and CDR2 is ANQGSEA in the germline V gene. Trimming took 4 bases from V and 0 from J; bases not matched to a gene: 7. The CDR3 loop spans 15 amino acids. DNA of the CDR3: TGCAGCGTTGCAGGGGGCTGGGGGATGAACACTGAAGCTTTCTTT. Translation gives CSVAGGWGMNTEAFF. Combining the CDR3 with reference TRBV29-1 and TRBJ1-1 gives the whole variable domain SAVISQKPSRDICQRGTSLTIQCQVDSQVTMMFWYRQQPGQSLTLIATANQGSEATYESGFVIDKFPISRPNLTFSTLTVSNMSPEDSSIYLCSVAGGWGMNTEAFFGQGTRLTVV.

As regards this clonotype: At one end the junction does not follow the germline gene, possibly because of a read error. The chain employs TRBV11-2 and TRBJ1-1; 12 bases match TRBD1. Germline CDR1 reads SGHAT; CDR2 reads FQNNGV. The CDR3 totals 20 residues. In DNA form, the CDR3 reads TGTGCCATCAGCGCTCGGGACAGGGGGCGCAAGGAGTGGAGTAACACTGAAGCTTTCTTT. Amino acids: CAISARDRGRKEWSNTEAFF.

With regard to this clonotype: This clone may be a read error of a much larger clone one base away. The J gene is TRBJ2-1, the V gene TRBV12-3 or TRBV12-4; TRBD2 aligns across 7 bases. V trimming: 10 bases; J trimming: 7 bases; junction bases outside the gene matches: 10. This CDR3 has 13 residues. The CDR3 spells CATTGLMRNEQFF. The CDR3 DNA reads as TGTGCCACCACGGGACTAATGAGGAATGAGCAGTTCTTC.

As to this clonotype: Germline is not matched at one junction end, which may reflect a read error. The chain employs TRBV11-2 and TRBJ1-2, with D unresolved. CDR3 length: 12 residues. Looked up from germline, CDR1 is SGHAT and CDR2 is FQNNGV. CDR3 amino acids: CASSPLCYVYTF. CDR3 coding DNA: TGTGCCAGCAGTCCGTTGTGCTATGTCTACACCTTC.